This TCR beta chain originates from a study of blood T cell repertoires in COVID-19. Whole-study context: From T cells, B-cell-depleted T cells, or PBMCs came the material, which was cDNA or gDNA.

Individuals drawn from under 30 US areas were about 18 to 90 years old. Germline CDR1 and CDR2: MNHEY and SVGEGT. Trimming at V came to 4 bases and at J to 11 bases, leaving 9 bases not matched to a gene. CDR3 length equals 16 residues. Authors' analysis steps: The authors estimated nucleated cell counts from reference gene primer amplification. Clones were read by immunoSEQ multiplex PCR, and TCRdb kept only the in-frame ones, dropping some. D and trimming were read from the DNA, whereas the V and J calls and clone size are those reported in that table. Of roughly 220,000 clones in the sample, about four fifths are singletons; the top ten hold 1.3%.

Sequences were obtained from PBMCs or T cells enriched from blood (not recorded which). This chain joins TRBV6-2 or TRBV6-3 and TRBJ2-4, with 15 nucleotides matching TRBD2. The origin of this receptor is a woman aged 40 to 49 with acute COVID-19. The CDR3 reads CASSSSGLAGGAFQYF. The CDR3 DNA follows: TGTGCCAGCAGTTCCTCGGGACTAGCGGGGGGCGCGTTTCAGTACTTC.